This T cell receptor beta chain was observed in a study of breast tumors, draining lymph nodes, adjacent tissues. V was shortened by 4 bases and J by 11 bases, with 20 bases between the two germline ends. Germline V gene data show CDR1 as SGHAT and CDR2 as FQNNGV. CDR3 length: 15 amino acids. Breast cancer patients provided tissue from their axillary draining lymph nodes. This clonotype was recorded once. This may stem from a read error, because a much larger clone lies one nucleotide away. Because it lacks the conserved phenylalanine or tryptophan at the end, this CDR3 is likely a read error. TCRdb reanalysed the multiplex PCR reads using MiXCR and keeps one entry per CDR3 protein. The sample contains 130,000 or so distinct CDR3 sequences, around 20% of which appear only once.

The source material was axillary lymph node tissue. The V gene is TRBV11-2, the J gene TRBJ1-4; weak D call: TRBD1 (6 bases). This sequence originates from a female donor with breast cancer. Some clones in this sample may be carry-over from other donors' samples. The CDR3 loop is CASSSYEGGRGKLFS. The DNA for the CDR3 is TGTGCCAGCAGCTCCTATGAAGGGGGGCGGGGGAAACTGTTTTCT.